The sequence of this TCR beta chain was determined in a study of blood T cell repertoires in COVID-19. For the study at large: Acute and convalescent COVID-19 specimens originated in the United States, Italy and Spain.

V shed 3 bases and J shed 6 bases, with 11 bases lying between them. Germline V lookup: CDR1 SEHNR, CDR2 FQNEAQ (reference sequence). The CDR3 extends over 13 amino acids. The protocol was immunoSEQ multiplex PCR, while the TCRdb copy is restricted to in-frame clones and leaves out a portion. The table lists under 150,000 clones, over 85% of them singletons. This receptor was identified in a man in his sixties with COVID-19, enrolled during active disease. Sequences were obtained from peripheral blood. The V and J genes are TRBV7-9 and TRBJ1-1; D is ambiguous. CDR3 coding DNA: TGTGCCAGCAGCTTTACGTTGGCACCTGAAGCTTTCTTT. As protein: CASSFTLAPEAFF.